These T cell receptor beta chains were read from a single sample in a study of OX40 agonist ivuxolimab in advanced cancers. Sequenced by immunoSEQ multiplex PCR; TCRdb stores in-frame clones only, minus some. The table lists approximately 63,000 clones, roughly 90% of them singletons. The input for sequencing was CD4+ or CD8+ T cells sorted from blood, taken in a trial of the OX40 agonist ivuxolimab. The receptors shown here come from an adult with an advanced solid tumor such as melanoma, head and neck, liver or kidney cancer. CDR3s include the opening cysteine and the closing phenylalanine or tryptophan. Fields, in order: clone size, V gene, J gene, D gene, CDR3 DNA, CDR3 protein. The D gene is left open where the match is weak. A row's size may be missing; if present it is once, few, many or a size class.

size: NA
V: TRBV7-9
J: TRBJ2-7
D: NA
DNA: TGTGCCGGAGGCCTCTACGAGCAGTACTTC
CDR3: CAGGLYEQYF

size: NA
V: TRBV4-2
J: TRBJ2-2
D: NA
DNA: TGTGCCAGCAGCCAAGCGGCTAGCGTGACCGGGGAGCTGTTTTTT
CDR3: CASSQAASVTGELFF

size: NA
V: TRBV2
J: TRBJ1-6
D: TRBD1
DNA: TGTGCCAGCAGTGAAAGGGCGACAGGGACTAATTCACCCCTCCACTTT
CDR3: CASSERATGTNSPLHF

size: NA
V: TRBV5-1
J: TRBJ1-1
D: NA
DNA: TGCGCCAGCAGCTTGGGGGTAGCGAACACTGAAGCTTTCTTT
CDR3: CASSLGVANTEAFF

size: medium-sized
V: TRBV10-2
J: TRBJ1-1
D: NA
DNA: TGCGCCAGCAGTGAGGCGGGGAACACTGAAGCTTTCTTT
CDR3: CASSEAGNTEAFF

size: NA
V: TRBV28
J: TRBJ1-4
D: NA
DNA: TGTGCCAGCAGACGTGGACAGTATAATGAAAAACTGTTTTTT
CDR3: CASRRGQYNEKLFF

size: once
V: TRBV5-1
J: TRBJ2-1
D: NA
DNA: TGCGCCAGCAGCTTGAATAGCAACTACAATGAGCAGTTCTTC
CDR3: CASSLNSNYNEQFF

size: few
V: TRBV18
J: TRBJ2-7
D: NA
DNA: TGTGCCAGCTCCTCGGACAGTTCCTACGAGCAGTACTTC
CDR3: CASSSDSSYEQYF

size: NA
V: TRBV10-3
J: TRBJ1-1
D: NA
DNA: TGTGCCATCAACCGAGTCCTGGACACTGAAGCTTTCTTT
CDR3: CAINRVLDTEAFF

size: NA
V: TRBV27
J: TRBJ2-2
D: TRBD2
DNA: TGTGCCAGCAAGAGCGGGAGATCGAGCACCGGGGAGCTGTTTTTT
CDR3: CASKSGRSSTGELFF

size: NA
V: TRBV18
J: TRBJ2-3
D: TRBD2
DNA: TGTGCCAGCTCACCATGGACTAGCCTGGATACGCAGTATTTT
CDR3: CASSPWTSLDTQYF

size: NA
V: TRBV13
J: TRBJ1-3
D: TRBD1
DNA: TGTGCCAGCAGCTTAGGCAGGGGGCTTGGAAACACCATATATTTT
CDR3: CASSLGRGLGNTIYF

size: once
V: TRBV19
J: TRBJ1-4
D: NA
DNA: TGTGCCAGTAGTATTAAAGGGGCGCCTGGAAAACTGTTTTTT
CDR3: CASSIKGAPGKLFF

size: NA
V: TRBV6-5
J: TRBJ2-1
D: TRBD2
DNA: TGTGCCAGCAGGGGAGGGGCGGGAGGTTATAATGAGCAGTTCTTC
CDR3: CASRGGAGGYNEQFF

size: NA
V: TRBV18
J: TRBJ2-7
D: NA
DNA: TGTGCCAGCTCACCAGGAGCAGCAGCCTACGAGCAGTACTTC
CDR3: CASSPGAAAYEQYF

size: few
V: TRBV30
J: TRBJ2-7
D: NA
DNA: TGTGCCTGGACCGCGGGCTGGGGGCGCTCCTACGAGCAGTACTTC
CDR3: CAWTAGWGRSYEQYF

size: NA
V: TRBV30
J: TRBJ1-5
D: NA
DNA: TGTGCCTGGAGTCGCACAGGGAATCAGCCCCAGCATTTT
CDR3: CAWSRTGNQPQHF

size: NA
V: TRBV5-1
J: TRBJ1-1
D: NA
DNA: TGCGCCAGCAGCTTGGACGGATCGAACACTGAAGCTTTCTTT
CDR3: CASSLDGSNTEAFF

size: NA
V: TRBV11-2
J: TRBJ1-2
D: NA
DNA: TGTGCCAGCAGCCCACTGGACAGAATTAACTATGGCTACACCTTC
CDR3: CASSPLDRINYGYTF

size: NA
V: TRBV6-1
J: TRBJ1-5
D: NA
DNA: TGTGCCAGCAGTGAAAGTGGGAGGAATCAGCCCCAGCATTTT
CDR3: CASSESGRNQPQHF

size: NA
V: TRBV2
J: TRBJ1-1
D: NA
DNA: TGTGCCAGCAGTGAAGTTGCAGGGGTGGCTTTCTTT
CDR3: CASSEVAGVAFF